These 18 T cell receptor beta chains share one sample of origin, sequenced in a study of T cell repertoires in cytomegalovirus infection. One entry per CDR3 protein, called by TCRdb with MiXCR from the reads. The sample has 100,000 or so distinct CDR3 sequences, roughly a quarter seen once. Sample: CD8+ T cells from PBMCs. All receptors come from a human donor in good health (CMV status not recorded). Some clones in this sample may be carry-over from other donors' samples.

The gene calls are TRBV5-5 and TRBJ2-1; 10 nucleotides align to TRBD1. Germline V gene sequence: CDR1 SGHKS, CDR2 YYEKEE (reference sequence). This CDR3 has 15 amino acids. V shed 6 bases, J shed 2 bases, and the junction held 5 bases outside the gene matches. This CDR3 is CASTQGQGAYNEQFF. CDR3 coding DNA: TGTGCCAGCACCCAAGGACAGGGGGCCTACAATGAGCAGTTCTTC.

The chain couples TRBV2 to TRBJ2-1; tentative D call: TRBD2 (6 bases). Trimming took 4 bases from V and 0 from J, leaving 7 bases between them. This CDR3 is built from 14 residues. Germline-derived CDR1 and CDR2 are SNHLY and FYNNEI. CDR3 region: CASSGLVSYNEQFF. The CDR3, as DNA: TGTGCCAGCAGTGGACTAGTCTCCTACAATGAGCAGTTCTTC.

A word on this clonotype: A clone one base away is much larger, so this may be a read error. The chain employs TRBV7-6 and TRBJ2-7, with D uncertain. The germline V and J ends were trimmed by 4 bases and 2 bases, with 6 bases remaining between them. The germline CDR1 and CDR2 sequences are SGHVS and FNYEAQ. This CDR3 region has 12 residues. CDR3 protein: CASSSDTYEQYF. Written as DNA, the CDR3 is TGTGCCAGCAGCTCAGACACCTACGAGCAGTACTTC.

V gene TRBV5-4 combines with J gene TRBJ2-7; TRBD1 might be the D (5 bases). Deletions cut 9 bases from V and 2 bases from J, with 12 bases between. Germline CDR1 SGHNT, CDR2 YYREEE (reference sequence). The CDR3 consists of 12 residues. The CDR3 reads CATTGGPYEQYF. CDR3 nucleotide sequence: TGTGCCACAACAGGTGGCCCCTACGAGCAGTACTTC.

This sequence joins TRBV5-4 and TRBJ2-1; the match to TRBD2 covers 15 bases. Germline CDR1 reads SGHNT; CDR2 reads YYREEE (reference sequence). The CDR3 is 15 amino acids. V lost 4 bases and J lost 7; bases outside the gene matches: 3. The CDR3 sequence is CASSDGTSGRNEQFF. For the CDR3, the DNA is TGTGCCAGCAGCGACGGGACTAGCGGGAGGAATGAGCAGTTCTTC.

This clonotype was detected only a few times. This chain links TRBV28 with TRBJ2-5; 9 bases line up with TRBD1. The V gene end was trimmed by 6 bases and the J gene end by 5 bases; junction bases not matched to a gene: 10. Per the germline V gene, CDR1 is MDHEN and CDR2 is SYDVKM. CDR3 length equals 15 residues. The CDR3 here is CASSLGQGIRETQYF. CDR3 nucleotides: TGTGCCAGCAGCCTAGGACAGGGGATTCGGGAGACCCAGTACTTC.

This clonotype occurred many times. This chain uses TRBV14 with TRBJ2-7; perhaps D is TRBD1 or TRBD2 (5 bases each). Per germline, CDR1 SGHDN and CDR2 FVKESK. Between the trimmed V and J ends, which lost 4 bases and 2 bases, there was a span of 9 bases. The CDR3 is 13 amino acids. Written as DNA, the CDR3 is TGTGCCAGCAGCCCCGGGACGGCCTACGAGCAGTACTTC. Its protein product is CASSPGTAYEQYF. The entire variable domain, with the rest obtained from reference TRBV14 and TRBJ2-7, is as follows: EAGVTQFPSHSVIEKGQTVTLRCDPISGHDNLYWYRRVMGKEIKFLLHFVKESKQDESGMPNNRFLAERTGGTYSTLKVQPAELEDSGVYFCASSPGTAYEQYFGPGTRLTVT.

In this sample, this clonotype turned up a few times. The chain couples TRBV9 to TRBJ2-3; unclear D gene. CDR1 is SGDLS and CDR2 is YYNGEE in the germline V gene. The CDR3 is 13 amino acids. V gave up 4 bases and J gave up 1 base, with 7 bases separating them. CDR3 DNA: TGTGCCAGCAGCATTATCGGCACAGATACGCAGTATTTT. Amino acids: CASSIIGTDTQYF.

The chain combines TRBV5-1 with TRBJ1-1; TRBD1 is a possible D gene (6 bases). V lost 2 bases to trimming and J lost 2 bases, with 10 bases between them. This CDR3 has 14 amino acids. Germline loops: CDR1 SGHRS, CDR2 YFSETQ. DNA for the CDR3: TGCGCCAGCAGCTTAGGGACAACCAACACTGAAGCTTTCTTT. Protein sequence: CASSLGTTNTEAFF.

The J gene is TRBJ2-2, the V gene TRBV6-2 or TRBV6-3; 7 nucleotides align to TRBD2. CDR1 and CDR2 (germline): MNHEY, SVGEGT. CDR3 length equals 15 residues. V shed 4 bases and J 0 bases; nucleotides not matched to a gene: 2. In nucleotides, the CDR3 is TGTGCCAGCAGTTCAGCGGGAACGAACACCGGGGAGCTGTTTTTT. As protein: CASSSAGTNTGELFF.

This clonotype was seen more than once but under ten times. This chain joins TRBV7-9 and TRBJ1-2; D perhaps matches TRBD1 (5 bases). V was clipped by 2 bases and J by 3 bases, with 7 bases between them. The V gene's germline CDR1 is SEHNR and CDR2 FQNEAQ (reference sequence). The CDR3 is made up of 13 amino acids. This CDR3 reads CASSLQGDYGYTF. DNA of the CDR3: TGTGCCAGCAGCTTACAGGGAGACTATGGCTACACCTTC.

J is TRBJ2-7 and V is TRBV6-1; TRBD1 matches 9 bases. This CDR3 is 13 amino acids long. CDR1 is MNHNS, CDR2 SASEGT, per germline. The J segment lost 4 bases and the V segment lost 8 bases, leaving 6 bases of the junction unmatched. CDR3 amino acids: CASAGQGRYEQYF. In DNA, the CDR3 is TGTGCCAGCGCCGGACAGGGGAGGTACGAGCAGTACTTC.

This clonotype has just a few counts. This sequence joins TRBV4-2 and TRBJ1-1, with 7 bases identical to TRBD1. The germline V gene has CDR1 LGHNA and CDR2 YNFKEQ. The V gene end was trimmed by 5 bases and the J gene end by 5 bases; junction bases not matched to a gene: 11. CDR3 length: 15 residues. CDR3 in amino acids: CASSAQQGSGTEAFF. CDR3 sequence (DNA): TGTGCCAGCAGCGCCCAACAGGGGTCGGGAACTGAAGCTTTCTTT.

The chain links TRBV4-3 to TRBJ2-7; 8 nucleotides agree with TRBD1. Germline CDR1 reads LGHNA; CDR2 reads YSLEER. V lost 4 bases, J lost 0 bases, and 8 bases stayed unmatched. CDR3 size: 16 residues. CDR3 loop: CASSPGTGASSYEQYF. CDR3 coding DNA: TGCGCCAGCAGCCCCGGGACAGGCGCGAGCTCCTACGAGCAGTACTTC.

The CDR3 reads CASRGFNEQFF. The DNA for the CDR3 is TGTGCCAGTCGCGGGTTTAATGAGCAGTTCTTC. This chain links TRBV7-2 with TRBJ2-1; tentatively, D is TRBD2 (5 bases). The CDR3 is made up of 11 amino acids. Trimming took 9 bases from V and 7 from J, leaving 10 bases between them. Germline V lookup: CDR1 SGHTA, CDR2 FQGNSA. Variable domain in full (rest from reference TRBV7-2 and TRBJ2-1): GAGVSQSPSNKVTEKGKDVELRCDPISGHTALYWYRQSLGQGLEFLIYFQGNSAPDKSGLPSDRFSAERTGGSVSTLTIQRTQQEDSAVYLCASRGFNEQFFGPGTRLTVL.

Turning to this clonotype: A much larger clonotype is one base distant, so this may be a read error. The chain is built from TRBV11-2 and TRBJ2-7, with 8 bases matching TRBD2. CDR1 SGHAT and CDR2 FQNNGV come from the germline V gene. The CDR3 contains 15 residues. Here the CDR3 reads CASGFQRELTYEQYF. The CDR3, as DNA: TGTGCCAGCGGCTTCCAGCGGGAGTTGACCTACGAGCAGTACTTC.

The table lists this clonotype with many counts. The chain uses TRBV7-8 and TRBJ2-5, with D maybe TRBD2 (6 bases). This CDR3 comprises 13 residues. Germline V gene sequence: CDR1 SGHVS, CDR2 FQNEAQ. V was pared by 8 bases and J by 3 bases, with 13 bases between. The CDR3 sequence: CASGSSAKETQYF. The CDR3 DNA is TGTGCCAGCGGATCTAGCGCAAAAGAGACCCAGTACTTC.

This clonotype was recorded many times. The CDR3 loop is CASSSTGNYNEQFF. CDR3 nucleotides: TGTGCCAGCAGCTCGACAGGGAACTACAATGAGCAGTTCTTC. V and J are TRBV11-1 and TRBJ2-1; TRBD1 agrees at 7 bases. The V segment lost 4 bases and the J segment 3 bases; nucleotides outside the gene matches: 3. Germline V gives CDR1 SGHAT, CDR2 FQDESV (reference sequence). The CDR3 loop spans 14 amino acids.